A selection of T cell receptor beta chains follows, all from one sample in a study of identical twins. TCRdb re-called the 5' RACE reads with MiXCR, one entry per CDR3 protein. The repertoire holds approximately 890,000 distinct CDR3 sequences, with approximately 13% as singletons. The data also belong to a second study, concerning yellow fever vaccine responses in identical twins.

Sequenced material: PBMCs. The receptors originated from a woman between 18 and 29 years old in good health. The CDR3 runs from the conserved cysteine through the conserved F or W. The order of the fields is CDR3 protein, V gene, J gene.

CDR3 protein: CSVSRGLGNTEAFF
V gene: TRBV29-1
J gene: TRBJ1-1

CDR3 protein: CSVTRPSGRLSDTQYF
V gene: TRBV29-1
J gene: TRBJ2-3

CDR3 protein: CASSVIQTNTEAFF
V gene: TRBV9
J gene: TRBJ1-1

CDR3 protein: CASSGPDGTSGYNEQFF
V gene: TRBV25-1
J gene: TRBJ2-1

CDR3 protein: CASSRPSDRVGGYTF
V gene: TRBV3-1
J gene: TRBJ1-2

CDR3 protein: CATSSQGVSSYEQYF
V gene: TRBV15
J gene: TRBJ2-7

CDR3 protein: CASSSLAGGSAGELFF
V gene: TRBV12-3/TRBV12-4
J gene: TRBJ2-2

CDR3 protein: CASSDTAEQGGGYTF
V gene: TRBV2
J gene: TRBJ1-2

CDR3 protein: CASSPFKGAETQYF
V gene: TRBV18
J gene: TRBJ2-5

CDR3 protein: CASSYLGSGIDEQFF
V gene: TRBV11-2
J gene: TRBJ2-1

CDR3 protein: CASSLALGLNEQFF
V gene: TRBV7-9
J gene: TRBJ2-1

CDR3 protein: CASSDPGQGMVEQYF
V gene: TRBV6-1
J gene: TRBJ2-7

CDR3 protein: CASSLDAGAEKLFF
V gene: TRBV28
J gene: TRBJ1-4

CDR3 protein: CASRTGGRYSPLHF
V gene: TRBV27
J gene: TRBJ1-6

CDR3 protein: CASSLSRAGRNEQFF
V gene: TRBV6-1
J gene: TRBJ2-1

CDR3 protein: CASSPLILEVAGSGEQYF
V gene: TRBV3-1
J gene: TRBJ2-7

CDR3 protein: CASSEARVQPQHF
V gene: TRBV6-1
J gene: TRBJ1-5

CDR3 protein: CSASRPREERKLFF
V gene: TRBV20-1
J gene: TRBJ1-4

CDR3 protein: CASSAGSHPTEAFF
V gene: TRBV9
J gene: TRBJ1-1

CDR3 protein: CASSLAGANYGYTF
V gene: TRBV5-1
J gene: TRBJ1-2

CDR3 protein: CASSQVPGPINTEAFF
V gene: TRBV4-1
J gene: TRBJ1-1

CDR3 protein: CASSQGSTNEKLFF
V gene: TRBV3-1
J gene: TRBJ1-4